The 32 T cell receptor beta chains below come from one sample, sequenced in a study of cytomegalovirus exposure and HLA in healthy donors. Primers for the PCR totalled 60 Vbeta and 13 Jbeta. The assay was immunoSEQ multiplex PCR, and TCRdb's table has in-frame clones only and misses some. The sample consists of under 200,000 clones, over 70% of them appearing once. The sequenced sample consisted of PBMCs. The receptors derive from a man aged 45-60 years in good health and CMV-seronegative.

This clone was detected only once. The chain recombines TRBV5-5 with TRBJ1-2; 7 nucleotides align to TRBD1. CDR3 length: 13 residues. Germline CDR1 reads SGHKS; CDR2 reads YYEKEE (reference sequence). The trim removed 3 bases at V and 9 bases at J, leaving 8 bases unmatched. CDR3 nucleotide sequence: TGTGCCAGCAGCTACGACAGGGAAGGGAGCTACACCTTC. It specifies CASSYDREGSYTF.

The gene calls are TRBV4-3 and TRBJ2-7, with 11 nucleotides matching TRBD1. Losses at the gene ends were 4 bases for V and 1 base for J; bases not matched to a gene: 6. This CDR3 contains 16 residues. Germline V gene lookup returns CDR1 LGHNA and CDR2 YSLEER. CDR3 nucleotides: TGCGCCAGCAGCCCAGGCGGGACAGGGGGATCCTACGAGCAGTACTTC. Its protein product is CASSPGGTGGSYEQYF.

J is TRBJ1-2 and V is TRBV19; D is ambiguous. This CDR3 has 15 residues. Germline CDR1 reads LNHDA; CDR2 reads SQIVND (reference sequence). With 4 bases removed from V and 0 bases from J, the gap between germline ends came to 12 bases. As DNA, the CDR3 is TGTGCCAGTAGTACGAGGATGGGAGCTAACTATGGCTACACCTTC. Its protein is CASSTRMGANYGYTF.

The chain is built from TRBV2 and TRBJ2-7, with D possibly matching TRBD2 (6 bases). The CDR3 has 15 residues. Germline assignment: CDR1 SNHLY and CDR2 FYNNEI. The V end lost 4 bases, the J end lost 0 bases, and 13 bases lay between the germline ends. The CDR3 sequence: CASSGVPGGSYEQYF. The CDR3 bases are TGTGCCAGCAGTGGTGTCCCCGGGGGCTCCTACGAGCAGTACTTC.

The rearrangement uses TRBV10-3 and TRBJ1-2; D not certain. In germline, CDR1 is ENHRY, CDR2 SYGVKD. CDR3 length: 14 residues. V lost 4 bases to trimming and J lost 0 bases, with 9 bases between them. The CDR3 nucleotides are TGTGCCATCAGTGCCTTGACTACTAACTATGGCTACACCTTC. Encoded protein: CAISALTTNYGYTF.

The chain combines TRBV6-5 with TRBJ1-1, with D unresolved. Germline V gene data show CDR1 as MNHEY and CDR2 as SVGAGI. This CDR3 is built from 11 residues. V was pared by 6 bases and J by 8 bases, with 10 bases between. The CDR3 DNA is TGTGCCAGCAGGAGGGCTTCCGAAGCTTTCTTT. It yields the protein CASRRASEAFF.

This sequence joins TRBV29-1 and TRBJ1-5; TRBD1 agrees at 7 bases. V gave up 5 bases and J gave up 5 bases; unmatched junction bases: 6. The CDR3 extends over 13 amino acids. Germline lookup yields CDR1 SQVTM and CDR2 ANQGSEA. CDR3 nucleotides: TGCAGCGTTTCAACAGGGGCCCATCAGCCCCAGCATTTT. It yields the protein CSVSTGAHQPQHF.

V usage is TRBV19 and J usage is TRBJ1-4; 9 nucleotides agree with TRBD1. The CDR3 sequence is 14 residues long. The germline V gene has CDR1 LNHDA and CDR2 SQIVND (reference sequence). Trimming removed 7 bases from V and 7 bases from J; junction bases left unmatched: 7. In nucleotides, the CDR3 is TGTGCCAGTAAACCGGGACAGGGAGGTGAAAAACTGTTTTTT. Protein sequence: CASKPGQGGEKLFF.

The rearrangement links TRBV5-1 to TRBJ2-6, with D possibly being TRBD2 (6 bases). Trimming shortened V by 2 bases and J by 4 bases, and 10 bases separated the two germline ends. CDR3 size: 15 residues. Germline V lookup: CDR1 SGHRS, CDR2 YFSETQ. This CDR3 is CASSFGDFGANVLTF. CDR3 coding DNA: TGCGCCAGCAGCTTCGGGGACTTCGGGGCCAACGTCCTGACTTTC.

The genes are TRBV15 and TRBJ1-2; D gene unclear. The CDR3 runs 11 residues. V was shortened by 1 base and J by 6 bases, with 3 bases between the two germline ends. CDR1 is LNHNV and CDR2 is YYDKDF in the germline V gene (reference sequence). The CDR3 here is CATSRGDGYTF. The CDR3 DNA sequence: TGTGCCACCAGCAGAGGCGATGGCTACACCTTC.

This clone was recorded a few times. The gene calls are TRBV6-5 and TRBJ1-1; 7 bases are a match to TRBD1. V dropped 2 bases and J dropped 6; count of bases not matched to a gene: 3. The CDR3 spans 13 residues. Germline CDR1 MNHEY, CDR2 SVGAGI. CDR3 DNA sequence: TGTGCCAGCAGTTACCTCCAGGGGGCTGAAGCTTTCTTT. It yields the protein CASSYLQGAEAFF.

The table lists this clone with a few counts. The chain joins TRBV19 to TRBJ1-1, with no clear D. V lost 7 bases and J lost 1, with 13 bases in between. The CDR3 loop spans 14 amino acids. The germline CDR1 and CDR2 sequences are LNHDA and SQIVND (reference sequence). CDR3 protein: CASITDRGNTEAFF. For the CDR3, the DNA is TGTGCCAGTATAACCGACCGAGGGAACACTGAAGCTTTCTTT.

The CDR3 bases are TGTGCCAGCTCACCTGGACAGGTGGGCAATCAGCCCCAGCATTTT. As protein: CASSPGQVGNQPQHF. V gene TRBV18 combines with J gene TRBJ1-5; 7 nucleotides match TRBD1. The length of the CDR3 is 15 residues. Germline V gene lookup returns CDR1 KGHSH and CDR2 LQKENI. V was clipped by 3 bases and J by 2 bases; unmatched bases: 4.

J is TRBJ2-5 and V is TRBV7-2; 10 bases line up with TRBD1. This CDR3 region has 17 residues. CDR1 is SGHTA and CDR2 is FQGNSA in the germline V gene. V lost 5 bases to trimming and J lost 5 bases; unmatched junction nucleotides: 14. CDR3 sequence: CASSPSRRDRGLETQYF. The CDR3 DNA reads TGTGCCAGCAGCCCTTCGCGCCGGGACAGGGGTCTGGAGACCCAGTACTTC.

The CDR3 nucleotides read TGCGCCAGCAGCCAAGAAAATCAGGGGTTTTGGGAGACCCAGTACTTC. It codes for CASSQENQGFWETQYF. The chain carries TRBV4-1 and TRBJ2-5; maybe TRBD1 (6 bases). Germline assignment: CDR1 MGHRA and CDR2 YSYEKL. The ends were cut back, 0 bases at V and 5 bases at J, with 16 bases in the middle. CDR3 length equals 16 residues.

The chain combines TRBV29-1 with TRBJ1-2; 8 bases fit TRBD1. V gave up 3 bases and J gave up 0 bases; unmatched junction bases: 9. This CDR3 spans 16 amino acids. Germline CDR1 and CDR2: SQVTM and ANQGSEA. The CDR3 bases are TGCAGCGTTGAGTCGGACAGGGACCTGCCTAACTATGGCTACACCTTC. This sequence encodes CSVESDRDLPNYGYTF.

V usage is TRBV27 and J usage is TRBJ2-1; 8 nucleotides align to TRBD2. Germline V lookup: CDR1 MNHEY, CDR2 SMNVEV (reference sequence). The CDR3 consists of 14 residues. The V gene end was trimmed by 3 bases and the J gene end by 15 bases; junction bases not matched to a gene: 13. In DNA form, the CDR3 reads TGTGCCAGCAGTTTCCGGCTAGCGGGTACGTCATTGTTCTTC. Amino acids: CASSFRLAGTSLFF.

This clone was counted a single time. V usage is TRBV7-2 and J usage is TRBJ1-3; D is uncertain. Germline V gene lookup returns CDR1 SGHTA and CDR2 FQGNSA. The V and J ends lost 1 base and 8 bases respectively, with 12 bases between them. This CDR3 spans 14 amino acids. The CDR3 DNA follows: TGTGCCAGCAGCTTAGGTTCCCATTCGGACACCATATATTTT. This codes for CASSLGSHSDTIYF.

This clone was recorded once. This CDR3 is CASTRQAMSNYGYTF. DNA for the CDR3: TGTGCCAGTACTCGACAGGCGATGAGTAACTATGGCTACACCTTC. The gene calls are TRBV19 and TRBJ1-2, with D tentatively TRBD1 (6 bases). V gave up 7 bases and J gave up 1 base, with 16 bases separating them. CDR3 length: 15 amino acids. Germline V gives CDR1 LNHDA, CDR2 SQIVND (reference sequence).

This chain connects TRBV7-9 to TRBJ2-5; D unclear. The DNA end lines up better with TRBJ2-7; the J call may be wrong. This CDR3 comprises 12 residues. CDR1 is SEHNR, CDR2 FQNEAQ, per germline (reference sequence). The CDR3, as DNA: TGTGCCAGCAGCTTAATACCCTACGAGCAGTACTTC. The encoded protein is CASSLIPYEQYF.

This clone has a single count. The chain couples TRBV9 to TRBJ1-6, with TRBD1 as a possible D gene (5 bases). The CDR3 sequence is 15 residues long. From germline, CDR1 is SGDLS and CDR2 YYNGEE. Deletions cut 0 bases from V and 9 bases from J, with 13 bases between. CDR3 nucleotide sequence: TGTGCCAGCAGCGTAGTAGGGGATGGAAGTTCACCCCTCCACTTT. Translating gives CASSVVGDGSSPLHF. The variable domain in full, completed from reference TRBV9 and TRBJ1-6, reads DSGVTQTPKHLITATGQRVTLRCSPRSGDLSVYWYQQSLDQGLQFLIQYYNGEERAKGNILERFSAQQFPDLHSELNLSSLELGDSALYFCASSVVGDGSSPLHFGNGTRLTVT.

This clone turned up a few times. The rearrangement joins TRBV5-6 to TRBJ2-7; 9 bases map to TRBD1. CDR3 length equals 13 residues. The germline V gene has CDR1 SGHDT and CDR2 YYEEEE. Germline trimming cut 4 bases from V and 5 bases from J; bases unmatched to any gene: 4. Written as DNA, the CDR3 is TGTGCCAGCAGCCCAGGGACAGGGAACGAGCAGTACTTC. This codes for CASSPGTGNEQYF.

CDR3 nucleotide sequence: TGTGCCAGTAGTATTTTTCGGGGGACCGGGGAGCTGTTTTTT. This codes for CASSIFRGTGELFF. The J gene is TRBJ2-2, the V gene TRBV19; possibly TRBD2 for D (6 bases). The V end lost 3 bases, the J end lost 5 bases, and 10 bases lay between the germline ends. The CDR3 is made up of 14 amino acids. Germline V gene lookup returns CDR1 LNHDA and CDR2 SQIVND (reference sequence).

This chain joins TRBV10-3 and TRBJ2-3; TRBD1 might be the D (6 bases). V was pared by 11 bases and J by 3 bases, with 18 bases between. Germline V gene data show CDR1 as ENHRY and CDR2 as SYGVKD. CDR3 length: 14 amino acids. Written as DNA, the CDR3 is TGTGCCTACCGGGACACAACTTTTACAGATACGCAGTATTTT. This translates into CAYRDTTFTDTQYF.

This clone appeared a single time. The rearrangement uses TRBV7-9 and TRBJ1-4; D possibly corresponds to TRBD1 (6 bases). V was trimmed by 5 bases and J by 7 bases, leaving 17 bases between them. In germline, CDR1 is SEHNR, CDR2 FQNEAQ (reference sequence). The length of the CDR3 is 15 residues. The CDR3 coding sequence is TGTGCCAGCAGCGGGGGGGAGGACAGAAGTGAAAAACTGTTTTTT. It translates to CASSGGEDRSEKLFF.

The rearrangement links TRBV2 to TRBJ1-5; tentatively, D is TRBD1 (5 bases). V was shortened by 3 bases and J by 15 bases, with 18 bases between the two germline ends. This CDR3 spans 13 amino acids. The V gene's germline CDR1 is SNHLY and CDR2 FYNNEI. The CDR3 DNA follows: TGTGCCAGCAGTGAGGAAGTAACCGACAGAGGGCATTTT. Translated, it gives CASSEEVTDRGHF. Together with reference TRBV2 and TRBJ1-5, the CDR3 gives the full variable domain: EPEVTQTPSHQVTQMGQEVILRCVPISNHLYFYWYRQILGQKVEFLVSFYNNEISEKSEIFDDQFSVERPDGSNFTLKIRSTKLEDSAMYFCASSEEVTDRGHFGDGTRLSIL.

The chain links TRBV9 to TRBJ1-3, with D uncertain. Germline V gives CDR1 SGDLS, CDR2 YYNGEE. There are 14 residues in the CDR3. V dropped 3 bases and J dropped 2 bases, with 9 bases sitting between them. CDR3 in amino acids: CASSAREAGNTIYF. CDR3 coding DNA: TGTGCCAGCAGCGCAAGGGAGGCTGGAAACACCATATATTTT.

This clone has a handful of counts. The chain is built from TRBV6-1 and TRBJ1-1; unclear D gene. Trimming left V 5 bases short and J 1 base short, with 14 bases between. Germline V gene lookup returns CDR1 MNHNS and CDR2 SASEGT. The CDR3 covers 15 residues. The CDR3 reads CASSLPTRWNTEAFF. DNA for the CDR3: TGTGCCAGCAGTTTACCGACAAGATGGAACACTGAAGCTTTCTTT.

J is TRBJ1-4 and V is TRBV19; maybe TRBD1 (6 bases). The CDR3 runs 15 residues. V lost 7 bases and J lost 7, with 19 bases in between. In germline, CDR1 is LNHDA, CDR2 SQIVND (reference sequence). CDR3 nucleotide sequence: TGTGCCAGTATCGCCTATATGGGGGCGCGTGAAAAACTGTTTTTT. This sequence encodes CASIAYMGAREKLFF.

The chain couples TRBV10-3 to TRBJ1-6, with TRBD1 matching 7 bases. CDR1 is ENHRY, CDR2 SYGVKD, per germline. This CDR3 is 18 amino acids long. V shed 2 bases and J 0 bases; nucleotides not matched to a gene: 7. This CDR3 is CAISEAGQKSSYNSPLHF. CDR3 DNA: TGTGCCATCAGTGAGGCGGGACAGAAGAGCTCCTATAATTCACCCCTCCACTTT.

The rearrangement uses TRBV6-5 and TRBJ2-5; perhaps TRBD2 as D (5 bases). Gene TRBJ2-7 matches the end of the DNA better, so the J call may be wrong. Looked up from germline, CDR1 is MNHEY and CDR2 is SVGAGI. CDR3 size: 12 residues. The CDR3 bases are TGTGCCAGCATCTCGGGGAGCTACGAGCAGTACTTC. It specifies CASISGSYEQYF.

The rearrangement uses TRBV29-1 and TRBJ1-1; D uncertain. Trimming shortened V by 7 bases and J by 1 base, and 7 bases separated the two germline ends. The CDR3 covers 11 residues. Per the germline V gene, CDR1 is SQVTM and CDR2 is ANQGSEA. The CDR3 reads CSAHRNTEAFF. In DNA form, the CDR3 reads TGCAGCGCTCACAGGAACACTGAAGCTTTCTTT.